A selection of T cell receptor beta chains follows, all from one sample in a study of Tregs in tolerant kidney transplant recipients. Sequencing was performed with immunoSEQ multiplex PCR; in TCRdb, only in-frame clones are kept and a portion is missing. The sample includes about 120,000 clones, around 94% of them seen just once. Sequenced material: CD4+ T cells from blood. These receptors all stem from a human donor in good health. The CDR3 runs from the conserved cysteine through the conserved F or W. Each record gives: V gene, D gene, clone size, J gene, CDR3 DNA, CDR3 protein. The D gene is left open where the match is weak. Only part of the rows carry a size: once, few, many, or a class if the clone is expanded.

TRBV4-1	TRBD1	-	TRBJ2-3	TGCGCCAGCAGCCAAGATGGGCCCACAGGGGCTAGCACAGATACGCAGTATTTT	CASSQDGPTGASTDTQYF
TRBV10-3	TRBD1	-	TRBJ2-2	TGTGCCATACAACAGGGGGAAGCTGGGGAGCTGTTTTTT	CAIQQGEAGELFF
TRBV5-1	-	-	TRBJ2-3	TGCGCCAGCGGGGGAGGAGGATCCACAGATACGCAGTATTTT	CASGGGGSTDTQYF
TRBV20-1	-	-	TRBJ2-7	TGCAGTGCTAGAGATCCTTACGAGCAGTACTTC	CSARDPYEQYF
TRBV6-6	-	-	TRBJ1-2	TGTGCCAGCAGTTACGGGGAGCGCCGGTATGGCTACACCTTC	CASSYGERRYGYTF
TRBV7-7	-	-	TRBJ2-2	TGTGCCAGCAGCCCTCAGGCCGGGCGTGCCGGGGAGCTGTTTTTT	CASSPQAGRAGELFF
TRBV5-8	-	-	TRBJ1-1	TGTGCCAGCAGCTTGGTAGGGTATTCCGCCAGGGGCACTGAAGCTTTCTTT	CASSLVGYSARGTEAFF
TRBV11-2	-	once	TRBJ2-1	TGTGCCAGCAGCGCCGAGCGGCCAGGGTACAATGAGCAGTTCTTC	CASSAERPGYNEQFF
TRBV15	-	once	TRBJ2-1	TGTGCCACCAGCAGAGATTTAGCTGGTGAGCAGTTCTTC	CATSRDLAGEQFF
TRBV18	TRBD2	-	TRBJ2-7	TGTGCCAGCTCAGAGGGACTAGACTACGAGCAGTACTTC	CASSEGLDYEQYF
TRBV7-2	-	-	TRBJ2-7	TGTGCCAGCAGCCTCGGGAACTCCTACGAGCAGTACTTC	CASSLGNSYEQYF
TRBV2	-	-	TRBJ1-3	TGTGCCAGCAACCCCCAGGGACCATCTTCTGGAAACACCATATATTTT	CASNPQGPSSGNTIYF
TRBV27	-	-	TRBJ1-4	TGTGCCAGCAGTCCCACAGTTGGGGCTAATGAAAAACTGTTTTTT	CASSPTVGANEKLFF
TRBV7-3	-	once	TRBJ2-2	TGTGCCAGCAGCTTCAGTCGGTCCGGGGAGCTGTTTTTT	CASSFSRSGELFF
TRBV5-5	-	-	TRBJ1-6	TGTGCCAGCAGCTTGGCCGGTCGGTATAATTCACCCCTCCACTTT	CASSLAGRYNSPLHF
TRBV7-2	-	-	TRBJ1-1	TGTGCCAGCAGCTTAACAGGGTTGACGGACACTGAAGCTTTCTTT	CASSLTGLTDTEAFF
TRBV18	TRBD1	-	TRBJ1-2	TGTGCCAGCTCGACAGACAGGGGGAAGTTAGGTGGCTACACCTTC	CASSTDRGKLGGYTF
TRBV19	TRBD2	-	TRBJ2-1	TGTGCCAGTAGTAGCCTAGCGGGGTACAATGAGCAGTTCTTC	CASSSLAGYNEQFF
TRBV19	TRBD1	-	TRBJ1-2	TGTGCCAGTAGTACGTGGACAGGGGAACAGGGTGGCTACACCTTC	CASSTWTGEQGGYTF
TRBV29-1	-	-	TRBJ1-2	TGCAGCGTGATGTACGGCAGGGCGGGGGGCTACACCTTC	CSVMYGRAGGYTF
TRBV30	-	-	TRBJ2-2	TGTGCCTGGAGAAAGGGTACCACCGGGGAGCTGTTTTTT	CAWRKGTTGELFF
TRBV19	-	-	TRBJ1-1	TGTGCCAGTAGTATCCAGGTGAAAGGGGAAGCTTTCTTT	CASSIQVKGEAFF
TRBV7-6	TRBD2	-	TRBJ2-1	TGTGCCAGCAGCTTAGGACTAGCAAGTGAGCAGTTCTTC	CASSLGLASEQFF
TRBV2	-	-	TRBJ2-2	TGTGCCAGCAGGATAGATGTCACCGGGGAGCTGTTTTTT	CASRIDVTGELFF
TRBV6-6	TRBD1	-	TRBJ2-7	TGTGCCAGCAGGCCGACAGGGCTCTACGAGCAGTACTTC	CASRPTGLYEQYF
TRBV5-1	TRBD1	-	TRBJ2-2	TGCGCCAGCAGCACGACAGGGGGCGAGGCGGAAGTTAGGGGGGAGCTGTTTTTT	CASSTTGGEAEVRGELFF
TRBV18	TRBD1	-	TRBJ1-1	TGTGCCAGCTCACCAATTACAGGGGGGGAAGCTTTCTTT	CASSPITGGEAFF
TRBV7-9	-	-	TRBJ2-3	TGTGCCAGCAGTTCAAGGCAGGCAGATACGCAGTATTTT	CASSSRQADTQYF
TRBV30	-	-	TRBJ2-7	TGTGCCTGGAACCGAGCGTCGGTCACACCCTACGAGCAGTACTTC	CAWNRASVTPYEQYF
TRBV5-4	TRBD2	-	TRBJ2-7	TGTGCCAGCAGCTTCTCGACTAGCGGGGCCTACGAGCAGTACTTC	CASSFSTSGAYEQYF
TRBV25-1	-	-	TRBJ2-7	TGTGCCAGCAGTGAATGGCGTCTCCTCGGCAGGGACGAGCAGTACTTC	CASSEWRLLGRDEQYF
TRBV10-2	-	-	TRBJ2-5	TGCGCCAGCAGTGCCCCCCCCGTGGGGAATCAAGAGACCCAGTACTTC	CASSAPPVGNQETQYF
TRBV30	TRBD1	-	TRBJ1-1	TGTGCCTGGAGTGAGGGGGCAGGGCGGAACACTGAAGCTTTCTTT	CAWSEGAGRNTEAFF
TRBV6-5	-	-	TRBJ1-5	TGTGCCAGCAGTGGACAGACTAGCAATCAGCCCCAGCATTTT	CASSGQTSNQPQHF
TRBV30	TRBD1	-	TRBJ1-5	TGTGCCTGGAGCCCCGACAGGGGCTATCAGCCCCAGCATTTT	CAWSPDRGYQPQHF
TRBV4-1	TRBD1	-	TRBJ2-6	TGCGCCAGCAGCCAAGACGAGACAGGGGGGGCTGGGGCCAACGTCCTGACTTTC	CASSQDETGGAGANVLTF
TRBV18	-	-	TRBJ2-1	TGTGCCAGCTCCGAGAACAATGAGCAGTTCTTC	CASSENNEQFF
TRBV2	TRBD1	once	TRBJ1-5	TGTGCCAGCACTCGGGACAGGCCTAGCAATCAGCCCCAGCATTTT	CASTRDRPSNQPQHF
TRBV7-3	-	-	TRBJ2-1	TGTGCCAGCAGCCGACTAGTACTCTCCTACAATGAGCAGTTCTTC	CASSRLVLSYNEQFF
TRBV29-1	TRBD1	-	TRBJ1-2	TGCAGCGCCCTCGGGACAGGGCTCCCTATGAGCTATGGCTACACCTTC	CSALGTGLPMSYGYTF
TRBV27	TRBD2	-	TRBJ2-7	TGTGCCACCTCGAGGGACTACGGTTTCTACGAGCAGTACTTC	CATSRDYGFYEQYF
TRBV7-9	TRBD1	-	TRBJ1-2	TGTGCCAGCAGTCCCTCAGGGGGCAACTATGGCTACACCTTC	CASSPSGGNYGYTF